Below, one T cell receptor beta chain is given with its context. Its antigen remains unknown. V lost 0 bases to trimming and J lost 6 bases, with 5 bases between them. This CDR3 has 12 amino acids. Germline assignment: CDR1 SGHRS and CDR2 YFSETQ. TCRdb re-analysed the reads in MiXCR, keeping a single row per CDR3 protein. The sample lists under 75,000 distinct CDR3 sequences, around 21% seen once, with around 8% in the top ten. These data originate in a study of type 1 regulatory T cells. Study information: This in vitro CD4 product, T-allo10, is enriched for Tr1 cells and alloantigen-specific. The study, taken as a whole, reports: Tr1 cells had a more restricted TCR repertoire than non-Tr1 cells.

The source material was cultured type 1 regulatory T (Tr1) cells, either the whole culture or a sorted fraction (not recorded which). This chain connects TRBV5-1 to TRBJ2-3; D is uncertain. The TCR comes from a human donor in good health. CDR3 sequence reads: CASSLGYDTQYF. CDR3 in DNA: TGCGCCAGCAGCTTGGGTTATGATACGCAGTATTTT.